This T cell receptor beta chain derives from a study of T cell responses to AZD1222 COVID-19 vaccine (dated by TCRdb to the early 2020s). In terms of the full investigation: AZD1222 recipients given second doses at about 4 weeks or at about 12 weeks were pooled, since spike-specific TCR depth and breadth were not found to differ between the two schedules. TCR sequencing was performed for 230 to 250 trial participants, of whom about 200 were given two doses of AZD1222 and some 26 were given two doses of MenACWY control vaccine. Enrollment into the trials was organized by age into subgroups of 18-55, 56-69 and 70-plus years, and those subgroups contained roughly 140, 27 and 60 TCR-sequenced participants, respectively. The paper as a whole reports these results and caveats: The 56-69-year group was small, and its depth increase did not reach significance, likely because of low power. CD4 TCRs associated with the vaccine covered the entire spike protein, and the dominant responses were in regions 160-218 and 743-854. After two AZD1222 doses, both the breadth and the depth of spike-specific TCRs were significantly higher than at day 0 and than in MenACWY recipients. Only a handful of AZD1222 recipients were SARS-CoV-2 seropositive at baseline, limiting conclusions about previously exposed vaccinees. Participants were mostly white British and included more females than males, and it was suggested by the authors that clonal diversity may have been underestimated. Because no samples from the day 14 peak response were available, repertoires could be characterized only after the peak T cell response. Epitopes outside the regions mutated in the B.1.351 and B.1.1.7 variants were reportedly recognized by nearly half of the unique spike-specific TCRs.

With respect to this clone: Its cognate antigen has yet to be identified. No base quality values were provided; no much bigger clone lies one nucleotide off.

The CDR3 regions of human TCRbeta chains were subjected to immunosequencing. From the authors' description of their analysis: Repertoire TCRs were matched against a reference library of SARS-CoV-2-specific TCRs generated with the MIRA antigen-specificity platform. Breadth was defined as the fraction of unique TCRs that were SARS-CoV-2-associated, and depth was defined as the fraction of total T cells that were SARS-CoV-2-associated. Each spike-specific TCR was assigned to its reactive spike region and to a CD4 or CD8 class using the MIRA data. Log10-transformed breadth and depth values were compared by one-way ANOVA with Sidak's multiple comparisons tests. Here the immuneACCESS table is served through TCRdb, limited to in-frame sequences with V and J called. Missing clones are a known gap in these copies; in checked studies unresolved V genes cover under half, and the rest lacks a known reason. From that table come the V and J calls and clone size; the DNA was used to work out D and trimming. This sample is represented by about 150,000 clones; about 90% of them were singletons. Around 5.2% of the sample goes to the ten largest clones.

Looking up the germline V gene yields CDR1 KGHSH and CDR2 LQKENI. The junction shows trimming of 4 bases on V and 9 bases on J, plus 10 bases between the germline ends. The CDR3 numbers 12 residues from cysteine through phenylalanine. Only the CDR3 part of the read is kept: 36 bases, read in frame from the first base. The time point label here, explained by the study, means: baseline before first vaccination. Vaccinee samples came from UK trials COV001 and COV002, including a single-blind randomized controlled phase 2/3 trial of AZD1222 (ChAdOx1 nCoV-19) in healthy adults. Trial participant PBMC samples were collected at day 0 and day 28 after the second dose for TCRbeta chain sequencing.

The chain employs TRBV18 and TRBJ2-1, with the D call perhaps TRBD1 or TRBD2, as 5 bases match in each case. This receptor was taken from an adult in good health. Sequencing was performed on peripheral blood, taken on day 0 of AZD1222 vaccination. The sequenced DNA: TGTGCCAGCTCACAACCCGGGGCTGAGCAGTTCTTC. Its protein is CASSQPGAEQFF. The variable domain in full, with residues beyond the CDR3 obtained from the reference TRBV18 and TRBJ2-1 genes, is NAGVMQNPRHLVRRRGQEARLRCSPMKGHSHVYWYRQLPEEGLKFMVYLQKENIIDESGMPKERFSAEFPKEGPSILRIQQVVRGDSAAYFCASSQPGAEQFFGPGTRLTVL.